In its sample, the clone carrying this TCR beta chain was seen many times. The antigen is undetermined. Molecular barcoded adaptors covering alpha/delta and beta/gamma chains were used on 400 ng RNA. TCRdb passed the reads through MiXCR, listing each CDR3 protein once. Among about 24,000 distinct CDR3 sequences listed, approximately 23% were seen once. The data derive from a study of read filtering for tumor transcriptome and immune sequencing. Study information: Patients were approximately 17 male and approximately 15 female, mean age 65.9 years, range roughly 45 to 85. Per sample, TCR-region reads ranged about 3.5 to 11 million by IR-seq, roughly 85 to 1,400 by RNA-seq.

Findings of the study overall: The CD138-negative fraction was mixed bone marrow immune cells, not pure T cells.

Per the germline V gene, CDR1 is SGHTA and CDR2 is FQGNSA. With 10 bases removed from V and 0 bases from J, the gap between germline ends came to 19 bases. The CDR3 extends over 17 amino acids. The sample consisted of a population of CD138-negative cells sorted from bone marrow. The chain joins TRBV7-2 to TRBJ2-6; D is perhaps TRBD1 or TRBD2 (7 bases each). This TCR came from a donor over 35 with multiple myeloma. CDR3 DNA: TGTGCCACCTCAGGGGGGGTCGCGCTCTCTGGGGCCAACGTCCTGACTTTC. This sequence encodes CATSGGVALSGANVLTF.